The entry below gives a single T cell receptor (beta chain) sequence along with its context. The antigen remains undetermined. The sample is drawn from a study of T cell repertoires in cytomegalovirus infection. The wider study: CMV epitopes that were recently identified and HLA-C-restricted were used alongside well-studied HLA-B-restricted ones.

Each CDR3 protein gets one entry after TCRdb re-called the reads with MiXCR. The sample lists around 800,000 distinct CDR3 sequences, approximately 32% occurring once. V lost 3 bases and J lost 0, with 8 bases in between. The length of the CDR3 is 14 residues. From germline, CDR1 is LGHNA and CDR2 YSLEER. The V and J genes are TRBV4-3 and TRBJ1-1; no clear D. The sequencing used cultured CD8+ T cells from PBMCs, collected from culture after CMV antigen stimulation. This TCR was sampled from a human donor in good health (CMV status not recorded). Some clones in this sample may be carry-over from other donors' samples. The CDR3 coding sequence is TGCGCCAGCAGCCAGGACGGTTTGAACACTGAAGCTTTCTTT. It encodes CASSQDGLNTEAFF.